This paragraph reports one T cell receptor (beta chain). The method was immunoSEQ multiplex PCR; TCRdb's version includes in-frame clones alone and lacks a portion of them. The table has more than 70,000 clones, about 90% seen once; the top ten hold more than 1.5%. This entry is derived from a study of T cells after somatic rescue of genetic block. The CDR3 consists of 12 residues. With 5 bases removed from V and 2 bases from J, the gap between germline ends came to 7 bases. Germline values: CDR1 MNHEY, CDR2 SMNVEV (reference sequence). This clonotype originated in a woman under 30. Sequencing used peripheral blood mononuclear cells (PBMCs). This chain connects TRBV27 to TRBJ2-7; D ambiguous. The CDR3 DNA is TGTGCCAGCAGTCCGACGGCCTACGAGCAGTACTTC. Protein: CASSPTAYEQYF.